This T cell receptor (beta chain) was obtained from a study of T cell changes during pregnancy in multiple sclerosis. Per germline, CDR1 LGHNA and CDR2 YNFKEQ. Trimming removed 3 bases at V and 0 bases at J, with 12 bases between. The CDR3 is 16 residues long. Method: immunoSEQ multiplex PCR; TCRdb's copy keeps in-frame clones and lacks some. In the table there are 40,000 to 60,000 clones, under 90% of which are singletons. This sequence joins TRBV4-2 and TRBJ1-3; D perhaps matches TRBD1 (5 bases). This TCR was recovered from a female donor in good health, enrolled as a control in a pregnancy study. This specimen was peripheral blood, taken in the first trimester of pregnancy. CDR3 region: CASSQAGVSSGNTIYF. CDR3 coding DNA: TGTGCCAGCAGCCAGGCGGGGGTTTCCTCTGGAAACACCATATATTTT.